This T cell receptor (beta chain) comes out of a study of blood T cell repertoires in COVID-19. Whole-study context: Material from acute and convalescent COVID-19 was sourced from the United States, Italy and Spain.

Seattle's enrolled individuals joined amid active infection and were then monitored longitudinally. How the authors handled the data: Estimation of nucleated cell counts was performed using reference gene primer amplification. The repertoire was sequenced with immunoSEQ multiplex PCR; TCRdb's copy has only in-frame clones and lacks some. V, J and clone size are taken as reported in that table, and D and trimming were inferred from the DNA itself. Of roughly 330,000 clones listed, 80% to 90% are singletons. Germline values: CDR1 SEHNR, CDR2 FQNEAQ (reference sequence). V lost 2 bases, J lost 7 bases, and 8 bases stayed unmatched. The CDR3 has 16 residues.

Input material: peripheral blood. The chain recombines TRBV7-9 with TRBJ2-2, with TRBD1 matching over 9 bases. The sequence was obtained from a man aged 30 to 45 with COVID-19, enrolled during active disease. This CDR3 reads CASSLIHRGQGGELFF. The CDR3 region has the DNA TGTGCCAGCAGCTTAATTCACAGGGGGCAAGGCGGGGAGCTGTTTTTT.